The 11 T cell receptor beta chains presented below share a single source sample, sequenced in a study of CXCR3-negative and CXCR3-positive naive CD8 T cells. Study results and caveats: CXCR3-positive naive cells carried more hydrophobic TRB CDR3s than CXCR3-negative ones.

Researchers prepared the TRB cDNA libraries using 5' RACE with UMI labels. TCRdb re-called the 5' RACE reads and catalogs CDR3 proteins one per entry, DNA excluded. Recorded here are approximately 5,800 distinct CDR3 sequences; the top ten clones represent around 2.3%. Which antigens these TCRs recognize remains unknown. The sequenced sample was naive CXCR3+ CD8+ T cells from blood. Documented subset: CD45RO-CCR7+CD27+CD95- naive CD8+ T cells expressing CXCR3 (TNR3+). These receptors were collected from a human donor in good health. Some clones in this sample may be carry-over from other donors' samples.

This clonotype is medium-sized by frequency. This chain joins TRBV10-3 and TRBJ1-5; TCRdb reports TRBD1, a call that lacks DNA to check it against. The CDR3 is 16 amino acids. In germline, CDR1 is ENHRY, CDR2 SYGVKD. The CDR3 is CAISENTLTGDQPQHF.

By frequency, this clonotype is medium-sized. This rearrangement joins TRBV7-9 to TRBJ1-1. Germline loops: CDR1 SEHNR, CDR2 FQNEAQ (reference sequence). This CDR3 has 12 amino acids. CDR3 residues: CASTLTRTEAFF. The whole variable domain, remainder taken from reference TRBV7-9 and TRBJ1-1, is DTGVSQNPRHKITKRGQNVTFRCDPISEHNRLYWYRQTLGQGPEFLTYFQNEAQLEKSRLLSDRFSAERPKGSFSTLEIQRTEQGDSAMYLCASTLTRTEAFFGQGTRLTVV.

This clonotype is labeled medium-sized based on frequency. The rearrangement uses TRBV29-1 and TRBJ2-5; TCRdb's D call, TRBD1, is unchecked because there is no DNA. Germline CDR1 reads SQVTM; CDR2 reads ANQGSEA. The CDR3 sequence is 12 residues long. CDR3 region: CSVVDSRRAQYF.

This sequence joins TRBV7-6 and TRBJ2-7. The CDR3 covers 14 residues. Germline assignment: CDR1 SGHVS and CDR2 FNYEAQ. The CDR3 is CASSLSSGYYEQYF.

CDR3 sequence: CSATGRPTYEQYF. This chain uses TRBV29-1 with TRBJ2-7; the TCRdb D gene call, TRBD1, has no DNA to confirm it. The CDR3 runs to 13 residues. Germline CDR1 SQVTM, CDR2 ANQGSEA.

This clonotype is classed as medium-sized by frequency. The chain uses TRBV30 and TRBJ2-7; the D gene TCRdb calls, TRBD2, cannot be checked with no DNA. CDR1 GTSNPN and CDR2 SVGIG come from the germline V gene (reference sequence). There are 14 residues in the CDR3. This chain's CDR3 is CAWTQGLISYEQYF.

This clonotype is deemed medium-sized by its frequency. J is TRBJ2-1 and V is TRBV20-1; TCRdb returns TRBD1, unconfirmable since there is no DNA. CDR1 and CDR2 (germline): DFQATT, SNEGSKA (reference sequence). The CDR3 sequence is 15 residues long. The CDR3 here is CSALGTHGPNNEQFF.

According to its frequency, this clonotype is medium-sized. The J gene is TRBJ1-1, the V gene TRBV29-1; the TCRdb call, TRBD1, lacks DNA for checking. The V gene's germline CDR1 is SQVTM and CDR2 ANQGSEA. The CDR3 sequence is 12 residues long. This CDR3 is CSVVPEETEAFF.

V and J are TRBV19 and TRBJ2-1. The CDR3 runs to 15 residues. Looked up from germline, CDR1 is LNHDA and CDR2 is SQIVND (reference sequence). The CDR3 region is CASSIAGGPHNEQFF.

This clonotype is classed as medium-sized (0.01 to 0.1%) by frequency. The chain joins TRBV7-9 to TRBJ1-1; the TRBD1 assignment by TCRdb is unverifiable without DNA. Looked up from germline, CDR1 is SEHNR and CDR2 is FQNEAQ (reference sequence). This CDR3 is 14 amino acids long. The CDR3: CASSWDREVSEAFF.

Here the CDR3 reads CASSFSADSSYEQYF. The J gene is TRBJ2-7, the V gene TRBV27. In germline, CDR1 is MNHEY, CDR2 SMNVEV (reference sequence). The CDR3 contains 15 residues.